Here is one T cell receptor beta chain with its context. Antigen specificity is unknown. The V segment lost 7 bases and the J segment 1 base; nucleotides outside the gene matches: 4. CDR3 size: 13 residues. Germline-derived CDR1 and CDR2 are SGHNT and YYREEE (reference sequence). The data stem from a study of cytomegalovirus exposure and HLA in healthy donors. Study-wide findings and caveats: High specificity and sensitivity for cytomegalovirus status were reported for the classifier.

Researchers ran the PCR with 60 Vbeta and 13 Jbeta primers. Using immunoSEQ multiplex PCR, the repertoire was profiled, and TCRdb retains in-frame clones only, with some absent. The table has 150,000 to 200,000 clones, about 81% seen once. The chain employs TRBV5-4 and TRBJ2-7, with TRBD2 matching over 8 bases. Material: PBMCs. The sequence was obtained from a man younger than 35 in good health and CMV-seronegative. CDR3 DNA sequence: TGTGCCAGCTCGGGGGGGGGTTCCTACGAGCAGTACTTC. Translating it yields CASSGGGSYEQYF.